This note documents a single T cell receptor (beta chain) sequence. Its specificity is unknown. Germline V gene lookup returns CDR1 KGHSH and CDR2 LQKENI. V was shortened by 6 bases and J by 5 bases, with 17 bases between the two germline ends. The CDR3 runs 15 residues. This record comes from a study of CD4 T cells in relation to SARS-CoV-2 and coronaviruses. Clones were read by immunoSEQ multiplex PCR, and TCRdb kept only the in-frame ones, dropping some. The table shows 29,000 or so clones, with approximately 78% occurring only once. CD4+ T cells from unexposed donors were obtained before the COVID-19 pandemic (2011-2018). Isolation of CD4+ T cells took place after less than twelve days in culture. As cell numbers allowed, unexposed-donor CD4+ T cells faced SARS-CoV-2 S/N and four cold-coronavirus spikes.

The specimen was CD4+ T cells from PBMCs, cultured in vitro. The sequence was collected from a human donor in good health. The chain joins TRBV18 to TRBJ2-1; D may be TRBD1 (5 bases). The CDR3 region is CASSTLRVEDNEQFF. The CDR3 region has the DNA TGTGCCAGCTCCACCCTCAGGGTAGAGGACAATGAGCAGTTCTTC.